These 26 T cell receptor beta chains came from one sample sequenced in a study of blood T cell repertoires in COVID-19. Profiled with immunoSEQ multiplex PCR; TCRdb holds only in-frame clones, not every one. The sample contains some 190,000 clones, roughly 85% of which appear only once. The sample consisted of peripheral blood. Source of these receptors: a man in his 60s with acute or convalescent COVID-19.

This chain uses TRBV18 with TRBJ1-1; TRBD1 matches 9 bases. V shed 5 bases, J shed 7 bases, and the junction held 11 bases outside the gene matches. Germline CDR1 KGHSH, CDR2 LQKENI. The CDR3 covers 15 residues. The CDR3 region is CASSVNRGQEGEAFF. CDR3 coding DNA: TGTGCCAGCTCAGTGAACAGGGGGCAGGAGGGTGAAGCTTTCTTT.

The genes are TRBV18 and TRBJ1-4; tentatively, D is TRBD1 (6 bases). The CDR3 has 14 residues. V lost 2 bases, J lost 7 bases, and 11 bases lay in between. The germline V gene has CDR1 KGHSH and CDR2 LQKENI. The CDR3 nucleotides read TGTGCCAGCTCACCATCCGGGACACTTGAAAAACTGTTTTTT. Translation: CASSPSGTLEKLFF.

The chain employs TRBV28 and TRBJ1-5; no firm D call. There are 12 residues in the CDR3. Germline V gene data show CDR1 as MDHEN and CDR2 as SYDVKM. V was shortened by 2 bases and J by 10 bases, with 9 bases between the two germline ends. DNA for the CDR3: TGTGCCAGCAGTTTAGAGCATCGACCCCAGCATTTT. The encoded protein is CASSLEHRPQHF.

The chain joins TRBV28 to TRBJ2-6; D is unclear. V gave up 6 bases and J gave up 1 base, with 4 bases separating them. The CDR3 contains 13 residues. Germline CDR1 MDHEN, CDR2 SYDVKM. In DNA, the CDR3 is TGTGCCAGCAGCCAATCTGGGGCCAACGTCCTGACTTTC. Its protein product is CASSQSGANVLTF.

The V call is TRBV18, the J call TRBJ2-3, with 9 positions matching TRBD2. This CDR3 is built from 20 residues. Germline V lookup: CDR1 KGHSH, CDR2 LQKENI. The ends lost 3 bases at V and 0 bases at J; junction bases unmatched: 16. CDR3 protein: CASSPPGALAGSKSTDTQYF. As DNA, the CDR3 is TGTGCCAGCTCACCTCCTGGCGCGCTAGCGGGAAGCAAAAGCACAGATACGCAGTATTTT.

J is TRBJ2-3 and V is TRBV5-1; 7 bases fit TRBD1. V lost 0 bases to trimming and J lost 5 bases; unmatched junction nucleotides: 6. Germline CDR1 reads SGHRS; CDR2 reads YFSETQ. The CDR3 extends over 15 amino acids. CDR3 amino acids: CASSLGQGTLDTQYF. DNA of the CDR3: TGCGCCAGCAGCTTGGGACAGGGTACCCTAGATACGCAGTATTTT.

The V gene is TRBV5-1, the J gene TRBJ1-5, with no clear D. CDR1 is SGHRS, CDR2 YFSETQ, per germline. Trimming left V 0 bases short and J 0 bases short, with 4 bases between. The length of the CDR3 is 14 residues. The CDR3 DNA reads TGCGCCAGCAGCTTGGACAATAGCAATCAGCCCCAGCATTTT. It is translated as CASSLDNSNQPQHF.

The CDR3 sequence is CAWSAGVGSYNEQFF. Written as DNA, the CDR3 is TGTGCCTGGAGTGCCGGGGTTGGCTCCTACAATGAGCAGTTCTTC. This chain connects TRBV30 to TRBJ2-1, with a possible D match to TRBD2 (5 bases). V was pared by 1 base and J by 0 bases, with 10 bases between. CDR1 GTSNPN and CDR2 SVGIG come from the germline V gene (reference sequence). The CDR3 is made up of 15 amino acids.

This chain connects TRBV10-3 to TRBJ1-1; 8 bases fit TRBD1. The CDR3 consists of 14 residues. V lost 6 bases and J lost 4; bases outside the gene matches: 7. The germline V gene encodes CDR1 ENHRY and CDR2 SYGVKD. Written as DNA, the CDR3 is TGTGCCATCAGCTATAGGCAGGGGGCCACTGAAGCTTTCTTT. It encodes CAISYRQGATEAFF.

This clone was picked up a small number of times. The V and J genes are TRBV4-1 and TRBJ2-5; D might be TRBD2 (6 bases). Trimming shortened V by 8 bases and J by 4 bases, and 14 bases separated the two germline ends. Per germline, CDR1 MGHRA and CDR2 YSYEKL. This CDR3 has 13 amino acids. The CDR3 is CASGTPEGETQYF. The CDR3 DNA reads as TGCGCCAGCGGGACTCCAGAGGGAGAGACCCAGTACTTC.

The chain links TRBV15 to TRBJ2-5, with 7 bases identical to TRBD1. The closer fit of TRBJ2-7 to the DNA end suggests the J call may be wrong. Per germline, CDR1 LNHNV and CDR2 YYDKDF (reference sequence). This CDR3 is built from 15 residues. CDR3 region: CATSRDGRDRTEQYF. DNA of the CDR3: TGTGCCACCAGCAGAGATGGTCGGGACAGAACCGAGCAGTACTTC.

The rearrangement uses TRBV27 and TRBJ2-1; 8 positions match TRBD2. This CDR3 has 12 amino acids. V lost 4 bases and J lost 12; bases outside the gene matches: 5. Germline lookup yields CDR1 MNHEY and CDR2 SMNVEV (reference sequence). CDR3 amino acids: CASSWSGSGQFF. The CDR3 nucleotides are TGTGCCAGCAGTTGGAGCGGGAGTGGGCAGTTCTTC.

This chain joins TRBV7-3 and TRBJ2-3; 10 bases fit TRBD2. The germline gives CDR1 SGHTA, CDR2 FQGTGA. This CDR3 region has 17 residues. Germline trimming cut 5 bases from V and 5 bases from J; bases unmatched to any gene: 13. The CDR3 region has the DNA TGTGCCAGCAGCCTCAAACCCAGCGGGAGGGCCCAAGATACGCAGTATTTT. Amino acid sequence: CASSLKPSGRAQDTQYF.

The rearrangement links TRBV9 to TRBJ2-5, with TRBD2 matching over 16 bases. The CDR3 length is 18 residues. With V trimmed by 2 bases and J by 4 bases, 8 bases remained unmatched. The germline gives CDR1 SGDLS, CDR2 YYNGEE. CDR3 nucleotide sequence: TGTGCCAGCAGCGTGGGGGGACTAGCGGGAGGGCAGGGAGAGACCCAGTACTTC. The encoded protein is CASSVGGLAGGQGETQYF. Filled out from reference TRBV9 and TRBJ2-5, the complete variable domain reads DSGVTQTPKHLITATGQRVTLRCSPRSGDLSVYWYQQSLDQGLQFLIQYYNGEERAKGNILERFSAQQFPDLHSELNLSSLELGDSALYFCASSVGGLAGGQGETQYFGPGTRLLVL.

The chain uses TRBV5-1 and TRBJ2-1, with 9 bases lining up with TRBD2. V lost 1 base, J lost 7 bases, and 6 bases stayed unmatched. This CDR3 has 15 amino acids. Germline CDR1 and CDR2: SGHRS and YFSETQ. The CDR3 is CASSLTAGGKNEQFF. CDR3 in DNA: TGCGCCAGCAGCTTGACAGCGGGAGGAAAAAATGAGCAGTTCTTC.

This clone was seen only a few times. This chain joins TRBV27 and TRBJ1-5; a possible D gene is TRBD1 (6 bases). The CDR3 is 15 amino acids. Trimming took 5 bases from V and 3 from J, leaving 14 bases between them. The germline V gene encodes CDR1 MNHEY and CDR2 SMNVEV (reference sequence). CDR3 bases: TGTGCCAGCAGTACAGGGTTTGGGAACAATCAGCCCCAGCATTTT. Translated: CASSTGFGNNQPQHF.

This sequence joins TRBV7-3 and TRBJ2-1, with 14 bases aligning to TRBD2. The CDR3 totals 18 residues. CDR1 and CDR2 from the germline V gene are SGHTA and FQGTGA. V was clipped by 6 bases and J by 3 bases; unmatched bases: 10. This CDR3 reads CASSVMGLAGVIYNEQFF. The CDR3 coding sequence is TGTGCCAGCAGTGTTATGGGACTAGCGGGAGTAATCTACAATGAGCAGTTCTTC.

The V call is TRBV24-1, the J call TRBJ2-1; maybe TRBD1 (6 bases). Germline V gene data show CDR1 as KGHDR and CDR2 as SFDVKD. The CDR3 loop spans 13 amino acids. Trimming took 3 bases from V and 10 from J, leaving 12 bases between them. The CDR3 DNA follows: TGTGCCACCAGTGATCACAGGGTCGACGAGCAGTTCTTC. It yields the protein CATSDHRVDEQFF.

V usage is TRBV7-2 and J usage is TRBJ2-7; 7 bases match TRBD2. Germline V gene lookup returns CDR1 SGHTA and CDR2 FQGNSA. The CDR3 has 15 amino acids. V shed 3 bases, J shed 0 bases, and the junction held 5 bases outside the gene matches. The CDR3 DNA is TGTGCCAGCAGCTTTGGGGGGGGTAGCTCCTACGAGCAGTACTTC. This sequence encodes CASSFGGGSSYEQYF.

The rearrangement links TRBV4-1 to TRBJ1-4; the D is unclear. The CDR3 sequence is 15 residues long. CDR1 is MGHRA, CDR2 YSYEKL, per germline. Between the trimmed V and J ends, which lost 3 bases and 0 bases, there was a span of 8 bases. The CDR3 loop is CASSQREPTNEKLFF. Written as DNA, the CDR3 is TGCGCCAGCAGCCAGAGGGAACCAACTAATGAAAAACTGTTTTTT.

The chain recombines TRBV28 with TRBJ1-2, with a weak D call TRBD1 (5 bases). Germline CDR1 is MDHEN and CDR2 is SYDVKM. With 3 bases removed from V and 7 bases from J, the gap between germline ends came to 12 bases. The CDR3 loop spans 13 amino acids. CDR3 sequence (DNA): TGTGCCAGCAGTTTGCTACAGGAAGGTGGCTACACCTTC. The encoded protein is CASSLLQEGGYTF.

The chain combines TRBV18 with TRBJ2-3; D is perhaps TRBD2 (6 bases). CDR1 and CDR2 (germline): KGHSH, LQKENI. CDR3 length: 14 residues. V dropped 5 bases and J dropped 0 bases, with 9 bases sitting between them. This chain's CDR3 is CASSGGISTDTQYF. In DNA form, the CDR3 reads TGTGCCAGCTCAGGCGGGATTAGCACAGATACGCAGTATTTT.

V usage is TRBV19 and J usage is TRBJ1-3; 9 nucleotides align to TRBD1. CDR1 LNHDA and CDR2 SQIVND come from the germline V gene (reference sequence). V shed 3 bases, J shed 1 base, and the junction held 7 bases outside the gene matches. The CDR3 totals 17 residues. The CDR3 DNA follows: TGTGCCAGTAGTATCTACAGGGGGCTCATATCTGGAAACACCATATATTTT. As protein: CASSIYRGLISGNTIYF.

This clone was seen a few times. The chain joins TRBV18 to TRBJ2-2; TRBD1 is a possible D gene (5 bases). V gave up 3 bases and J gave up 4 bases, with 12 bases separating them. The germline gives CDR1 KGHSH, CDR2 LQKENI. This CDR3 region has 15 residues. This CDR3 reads CASSPRTLGTGELFF. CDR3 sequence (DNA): TGTGCCAGCTCACCTAGGACACTTGGCACCGGGGAGCTGTTTTTT.

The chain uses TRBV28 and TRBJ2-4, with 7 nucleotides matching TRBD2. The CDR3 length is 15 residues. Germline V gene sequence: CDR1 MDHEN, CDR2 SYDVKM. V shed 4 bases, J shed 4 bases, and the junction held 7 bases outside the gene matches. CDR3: CASSWERGLKNIQYF. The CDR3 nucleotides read TGTGCCAGCAGTTGGGAGCGGGGCTTAAAAAACATTCAGTACTTC.

The CDR3 bases are TGTGCCAGCAGTTTTCGGAGCACAGATACGCAGTATTTT. Translating it yields CASSFRSTDTQYF. V gene TRBV28 combines with J gene TRBJ2-3, with unresolved D. Trimming pared 3 bases from V and 0 bases from J, leaving 4 bases between. Germline CDR1 is MDHEN and CDR2 is SYDVKM. The CDR3 length is 13 residues.